This T cell receptor beta chain was profiled in a study of blood T cell repertoires in COVID-19. Only in-frame clones appear in the TCRdb table, and some are missing; sequencing was by immunoSEQ multiplex PCR. Among 200,000 to 300,000 clones listed, approximately 86% were seen once. Germline V lookup: CDR1 SGHTA, CDR2 FQGNSA. V dropped 5 bases and J dropped 2; count of bases not matched to a gene: 2. This CDR3 is built from 16 residues. This clone came up once. This chain connects TRBV7-2 to TRBJ2-3; 15 nucleotides match TRBD2. The receptor was derived from a man younger than 40 with active or convalescent COVID-19. Sample: peripheral blood. CDR3 DNA: TGTGCCAGCAGCCGGACTAGCGGGGGGGCCACAGATACGCAGTATTTT. Translation gives CASSRTSGGATDTQYF.